This T cell receptor (beta chain) was obtained from a study of cytotoxic CD8 clonotypes in ibrutinib-treated CLL. Deep sequencing aimed at 1 in 200,000 to 1 in 1 million T cells' resolution. Produced via immunoSEQ multiplex PCR; TCRdb's table is partial and in-frame only. Among roughly 51,000 clones listed, about half were seen once. With 10 bases removed from V and 0 bases from J, the gap between germline ends came to 16 bases. The CDR3 totals 14 residues. Germline CDR1 and CDR2: MNHNS and SASEGT. The receptor's source is a human donor with chronic lymphocytic leukemia. The chain recombines TRBV6-1 with TRBJ2-7; the D gene is possibly TRBD2 (6 bases). Specimen: PBMCs, collected after 12 months of ibrutinib treatment. As DNA, the CDR3 is TGTGCCATCAGGAAGCTGGGGGGCTCCTACGAGCAGTACTTC. Translation: CAIRKLGGSYEQYF.